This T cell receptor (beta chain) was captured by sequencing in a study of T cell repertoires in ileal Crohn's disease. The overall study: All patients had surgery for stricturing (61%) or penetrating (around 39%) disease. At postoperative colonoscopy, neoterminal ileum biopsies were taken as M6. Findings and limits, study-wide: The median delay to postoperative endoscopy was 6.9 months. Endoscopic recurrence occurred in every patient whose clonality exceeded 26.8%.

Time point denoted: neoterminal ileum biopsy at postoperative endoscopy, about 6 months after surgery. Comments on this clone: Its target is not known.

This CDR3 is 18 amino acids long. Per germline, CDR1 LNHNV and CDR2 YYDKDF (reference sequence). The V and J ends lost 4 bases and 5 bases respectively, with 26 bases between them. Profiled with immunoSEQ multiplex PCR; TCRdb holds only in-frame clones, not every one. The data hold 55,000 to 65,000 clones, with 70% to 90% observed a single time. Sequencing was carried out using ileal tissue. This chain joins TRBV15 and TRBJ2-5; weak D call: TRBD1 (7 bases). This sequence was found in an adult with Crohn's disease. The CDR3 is CATSTRGRTDLGVETQYF. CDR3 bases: TGTGCCACCAGCACCAGGGGGAGGACAGACCTAGGGGTTGAGACCCAGTACTTC.